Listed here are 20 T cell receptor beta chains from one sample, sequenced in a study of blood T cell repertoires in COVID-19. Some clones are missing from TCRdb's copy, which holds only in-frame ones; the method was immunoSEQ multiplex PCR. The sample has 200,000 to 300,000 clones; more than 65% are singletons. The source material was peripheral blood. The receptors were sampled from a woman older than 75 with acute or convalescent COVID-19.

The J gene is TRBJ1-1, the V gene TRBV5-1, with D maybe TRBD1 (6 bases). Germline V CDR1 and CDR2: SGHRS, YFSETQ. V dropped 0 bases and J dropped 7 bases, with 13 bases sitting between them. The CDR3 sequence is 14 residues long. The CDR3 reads CASSLAAGASEAFF. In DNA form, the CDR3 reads TGCGCCAGCAGCTTGGCGGCAGGGGCGAGTGAAGCTTTCTTT. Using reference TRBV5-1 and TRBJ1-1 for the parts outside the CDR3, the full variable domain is KAGVTQTPRYLIKTRGQQVTLSCSPISGHRSVSWYQQTPGQGLQFLFEYFSETQRNKGNFPGRFSGRQFSNSRSEMNVSTLELGDSALYLCASSLAAGASEAFFGQGTRLTVV.

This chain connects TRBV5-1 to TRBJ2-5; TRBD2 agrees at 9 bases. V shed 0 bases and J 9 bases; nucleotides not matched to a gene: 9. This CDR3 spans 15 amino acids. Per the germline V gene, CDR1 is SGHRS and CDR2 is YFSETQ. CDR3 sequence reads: CASSLGTLAGDPQYF. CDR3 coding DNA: TGCGCCAGCAGCTTGGGAACACTAGCGGGTGATCCCCAGTACTTC.

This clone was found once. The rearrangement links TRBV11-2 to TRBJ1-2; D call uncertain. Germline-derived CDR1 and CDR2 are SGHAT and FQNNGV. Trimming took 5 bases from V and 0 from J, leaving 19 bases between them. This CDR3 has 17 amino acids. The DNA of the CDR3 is TGTGCCAGCAGCCAATCCGGACGAGGGCTATCTAACTATGGCTACACCTTC. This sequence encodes CASSQSGRGLSNYGYTF.

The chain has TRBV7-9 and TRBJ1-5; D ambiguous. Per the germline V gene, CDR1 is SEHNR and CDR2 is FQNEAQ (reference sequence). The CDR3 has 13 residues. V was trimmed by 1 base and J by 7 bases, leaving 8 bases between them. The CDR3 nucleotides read TGTGCCAGCAGCTTAGGAGGAGAACAGCCCCAGCATTTT. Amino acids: CASSLGGEQPQHF.

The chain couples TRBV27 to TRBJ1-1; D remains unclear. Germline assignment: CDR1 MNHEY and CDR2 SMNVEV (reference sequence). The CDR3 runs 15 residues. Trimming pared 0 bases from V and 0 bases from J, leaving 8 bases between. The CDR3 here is CASSLSLGVNTEAFF. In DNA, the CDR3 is TGTGCCAGCAGTTTATCCCTCGGGGTGAACACTGAAGCTTTCTTT.

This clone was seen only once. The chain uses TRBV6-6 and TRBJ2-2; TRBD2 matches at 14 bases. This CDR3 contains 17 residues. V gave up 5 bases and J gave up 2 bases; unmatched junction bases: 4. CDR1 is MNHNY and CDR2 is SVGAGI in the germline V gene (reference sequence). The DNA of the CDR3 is TGTGCCAGCAGTCGAGGACTAGCGGGGGGCAACACCGGGGAGCTGTTTTTT. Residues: CASSRGLAGGNTGELFF.

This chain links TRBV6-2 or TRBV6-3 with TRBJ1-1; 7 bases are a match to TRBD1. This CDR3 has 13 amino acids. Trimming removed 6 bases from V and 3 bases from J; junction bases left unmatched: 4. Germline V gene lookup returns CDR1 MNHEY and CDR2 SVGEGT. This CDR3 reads CASSDRAYTEAFF. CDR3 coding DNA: TGTGCCAGCAGCGACAGGGCCTACACTGAAGCTTTCTTT.

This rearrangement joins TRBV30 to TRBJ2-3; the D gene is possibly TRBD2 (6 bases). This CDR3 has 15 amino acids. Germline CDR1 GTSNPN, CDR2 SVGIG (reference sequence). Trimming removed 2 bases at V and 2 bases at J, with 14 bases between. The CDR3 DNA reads TGTGCCTGGAGTTTCTCCGGAGGGAACACAGATACGCAGTATTTT. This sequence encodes CAWSFSGGNTDTQYF.

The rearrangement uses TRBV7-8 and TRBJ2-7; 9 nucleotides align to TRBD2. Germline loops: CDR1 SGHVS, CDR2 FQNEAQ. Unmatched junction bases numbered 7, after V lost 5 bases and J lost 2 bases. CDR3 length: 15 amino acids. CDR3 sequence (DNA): TGTGCCAGCAGCCTCGGGGGCGGGGGGGCCTACGAGCAGTACTTC. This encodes CASSLGGGGAYEQYF.

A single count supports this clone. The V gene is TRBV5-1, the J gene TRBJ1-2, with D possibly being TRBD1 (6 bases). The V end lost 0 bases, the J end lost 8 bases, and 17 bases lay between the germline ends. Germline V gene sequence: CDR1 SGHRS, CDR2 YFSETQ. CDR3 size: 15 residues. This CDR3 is CASSLVGQALEGYTF. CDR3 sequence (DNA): TGCGCCAGCAGCTTGGTGGGACAAGCACTGGAGGGCTACACCTTC.

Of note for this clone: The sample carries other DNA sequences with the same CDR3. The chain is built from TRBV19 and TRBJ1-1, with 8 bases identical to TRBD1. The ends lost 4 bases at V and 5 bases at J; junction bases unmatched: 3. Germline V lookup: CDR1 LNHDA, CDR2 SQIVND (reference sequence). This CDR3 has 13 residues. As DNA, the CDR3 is TGTGCCAGTAGTACCACAGGGGGAACTGAAGCTTTCTTT. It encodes CASSTTGGTEAFF.

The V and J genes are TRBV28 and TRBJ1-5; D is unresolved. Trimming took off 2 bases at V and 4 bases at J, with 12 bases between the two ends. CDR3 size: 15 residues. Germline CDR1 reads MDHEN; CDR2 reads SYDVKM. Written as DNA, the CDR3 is TGTGCCAGCAGTTTAGAGGGCCAAGGAAATCAGCCCCAGCATTTT. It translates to CASSLEGQGNQPQHF.

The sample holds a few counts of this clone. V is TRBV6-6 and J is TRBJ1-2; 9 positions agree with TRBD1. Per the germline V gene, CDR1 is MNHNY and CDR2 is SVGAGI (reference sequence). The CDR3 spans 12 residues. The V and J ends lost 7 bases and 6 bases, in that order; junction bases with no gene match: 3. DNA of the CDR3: TGTGCCAGCACCAGGACAGGGGATGGCTACACCTTC. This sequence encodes CASTRTGDGYTF.

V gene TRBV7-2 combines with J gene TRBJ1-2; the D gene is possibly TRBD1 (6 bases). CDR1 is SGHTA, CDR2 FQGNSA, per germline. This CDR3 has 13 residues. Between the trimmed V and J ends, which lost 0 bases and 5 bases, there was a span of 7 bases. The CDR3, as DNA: TGTGCCAGCAGCTTAGCTGGACAGTATGGCTACACCTTC. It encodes CASSLAGQYGYTF.

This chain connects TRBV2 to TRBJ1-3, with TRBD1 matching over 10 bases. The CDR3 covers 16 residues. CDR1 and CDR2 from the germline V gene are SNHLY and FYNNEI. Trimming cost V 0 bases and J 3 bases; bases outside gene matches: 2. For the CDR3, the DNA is TGTGCCAGCAGTGAAGCCGGGACAGGGGTTGGAAACACCATATATTTT. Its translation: CASSEAGTGVGNTIYF.

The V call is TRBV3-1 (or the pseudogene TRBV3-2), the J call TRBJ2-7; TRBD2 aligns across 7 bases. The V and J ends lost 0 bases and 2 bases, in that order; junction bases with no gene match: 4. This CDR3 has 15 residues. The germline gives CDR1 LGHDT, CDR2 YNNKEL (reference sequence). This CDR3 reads CASSQDGGTPYEQYF. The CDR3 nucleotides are TGTGCCAGCAGCCAAGACGGGGGGACCCCCTACGAGCAGTACTTC.

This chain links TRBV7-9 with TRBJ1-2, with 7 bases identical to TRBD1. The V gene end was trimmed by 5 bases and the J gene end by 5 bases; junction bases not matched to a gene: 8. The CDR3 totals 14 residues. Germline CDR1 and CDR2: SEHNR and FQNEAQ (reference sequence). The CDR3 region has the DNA TGTGCCAGCAGCAAAACCGGGACAGCATATGGCTACACCTTC. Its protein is CASSKTGTAYGYTF.

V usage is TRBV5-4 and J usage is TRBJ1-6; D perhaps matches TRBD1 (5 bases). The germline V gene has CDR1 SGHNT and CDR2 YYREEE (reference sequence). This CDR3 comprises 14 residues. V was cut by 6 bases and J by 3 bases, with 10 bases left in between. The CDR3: CASNQQGYNSPLHF. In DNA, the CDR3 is TGTGCCAGCAACCAGCAGGGCTATAATTCACCCCTCCACTTT.

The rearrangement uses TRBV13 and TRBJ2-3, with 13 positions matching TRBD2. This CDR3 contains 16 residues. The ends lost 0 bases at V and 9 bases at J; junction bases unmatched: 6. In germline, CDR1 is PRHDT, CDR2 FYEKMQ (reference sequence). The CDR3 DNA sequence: TGTGCCAGCAGCTTAGGTTCACTAGCGGGAGGGCCGACGCAGTATTTT. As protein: CASSLGSLAGGPTQYF.

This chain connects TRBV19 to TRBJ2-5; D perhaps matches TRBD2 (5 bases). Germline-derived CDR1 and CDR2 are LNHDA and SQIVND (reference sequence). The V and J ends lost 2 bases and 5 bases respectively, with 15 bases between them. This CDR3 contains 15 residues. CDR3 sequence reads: CASSIPGRASETQYF. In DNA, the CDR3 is TGTGCCAGTAGTATACCGGGAAGGGCAAGCGAGACCCAGTACTTC.